The T cell receptor (beta chain) described here comes from a study of monozygotic twins with inflammatory bowel disease. In the case of this clonotype: Its target is unknown.

Per the germline V gene, CDR1 is SGHTA and CDR2 is FQGTGA. This CDR3 contains 15 residues. Reprocessing the 5' RACE reads, TCRdb reports a single entry for every CDR3 protein and omits DNA. The sample data list about 300,000 distinct CDR3 sequences. Study conclusions and caveats: Fewer clonotypes were shared with others by IBD patients than by healthy twins, especially with disease activity. Inverse Simpson values showed less TCRbeta diversity in IBD patients than in their healthy co-twins. There was no way to distinguish the different T cell subtypes. There were differing immunosuppressive treatments, which may have added variability to patient repertoires.

The TCR sequence derives from a human donor with ulcerative colitis or Crohn's disease, or a healthy co-twin of an affected twin (not recorded which). The chain joins TRBV7-3 to TRBJ2-1; TCRdb's D gene call, TRBD1, goes unchecked for lack of DNA. The sequenced sample was blood. CDR3 amino acids: CASSSRQGSHNEQFF.